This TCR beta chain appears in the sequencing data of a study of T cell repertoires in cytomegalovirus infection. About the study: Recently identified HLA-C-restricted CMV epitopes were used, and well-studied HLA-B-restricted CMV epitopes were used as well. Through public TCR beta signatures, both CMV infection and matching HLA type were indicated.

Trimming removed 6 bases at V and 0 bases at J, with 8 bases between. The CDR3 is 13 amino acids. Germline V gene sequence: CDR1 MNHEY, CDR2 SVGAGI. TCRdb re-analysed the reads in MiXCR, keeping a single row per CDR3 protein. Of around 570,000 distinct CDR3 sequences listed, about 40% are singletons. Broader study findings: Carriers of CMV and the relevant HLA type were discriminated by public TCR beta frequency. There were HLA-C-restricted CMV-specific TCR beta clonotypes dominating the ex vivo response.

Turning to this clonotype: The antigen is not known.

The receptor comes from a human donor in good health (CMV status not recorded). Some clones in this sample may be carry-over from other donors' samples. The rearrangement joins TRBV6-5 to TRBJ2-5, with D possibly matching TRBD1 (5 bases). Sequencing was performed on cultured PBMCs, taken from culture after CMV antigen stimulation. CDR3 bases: TGTGCCAGCAGGAACAGGTACCAAGAGACCCAGTACTTC. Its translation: CASRNRYQETQYF.